A single sample is the source of the 21 T cell receptor beta chains below, sequenced in a study of blood T cell repertoires in COVID-19 (TCRdb year 2020). Library method: the immunoSEQ multiplex PCR assay. Here the immuneACCESS table is served through TCRdb, limited to in-frame sequences with V and J called. Missing clones are a known gap in these copies; in checked studies unresolved V genes cover under half, and the rest lacks a known reason. This sample holds about 400,000 clones; around 92% were observed only once. Less than 2% of the sample is taken by the ten largest. Sequences were obtained from PBMCs or T cells enriched from blood (not recorded which). The receptors stem from a woman aged 30 to 39 who had recovered from COVID-19.

The chain is built from TRBV5-1 and TRBJ2-3, with 7 bases fitting TRBD1. The germline V gene encodes CDR1 SGHRS and CDR2 YFSETQ. CDR3 size: 15 residues. V was pared by 4 bases and J by 2 bases, with 7 bases of the junction left unmatched. CDR3 amino acids: CASSLDRATTDTQYF. DNA of the CDR3: TGCGCCAGCAGCCTAGACAGGGCCACCACAGATACGCAGTATTTT.

V gene TRBV27 combines with J gene TRBJ1-6; 7 bases are shared with TRBD1. V shed 3 bases, J shed 6 bases, and the junction held 11 bases outside the gene matches. Looked up from germline, CDR1 is MNHEY and CDR2 is SMNVEV (reference sequence). The CDR3 runs 17 residues. The CDR3 is CASSLTLPGQLNSPLHF. CDR3 bases: TGTGCCAGCAGTTTGACTCTTCCGGGACAGCTTAATTCACCCCTCCACTTT.

V is TRBV4-1 and J is TRBJ1-3; no definite D call. The germline V gene encodes CDR1 MGHRA and CDR2 YSYEKL. The CDR3 contains 15 residues. Trimming left V 1 base short and J 0 bases short, with 7 bases between. This chain's CDR3 is CASSQVPVSGNTIYF. The CDR3 coding sequence is TGCGCCAGCAGCCAAGTTCCGGTCTCTGGAAACACCATATATTTT.

The rearrangement uses TRBV5-1 and TRBJ2-7, with 9 bases identical to TRBD2. V lost 5 bases to trimming and J lost 1 base; unmatched junction nucleotides: 10. The germline V gene encodes CDR1 SGHRS and CDR2 YFSETQ. The CDR3 contains 16 residues. The CDR3 bases are TGCGCCAGCAGTGACGTAGCGGGGGCCCTTTCCTACGAGCAGTACTTC. This encodes CASSDVAGALSYEQYF.

DNA for the CDR3: TGTGCCAGCTACCAGAAAGGGGAACCGAACACCGGGGAGCTGTTTTTT. Translating it yields CASYQKGEPNTGELFF. V is TRBV27 and J is TRBJ2-2, with D perhaps TRBD1 (5 bases). The CDR3 is 16 residues long. Trimming removed 8 bases at V and 0 bases at J, with 16 bases between. Germline assignment: CDR1 MNHEY and CDR2 SMNVEV (reference sequence).

The chain couples TRBV28 to TRBJ1-1; TRBD1 aligns across 7 bases. V lost 5 bases and J lost 14; bases outside the gene matches: 17. Per the germline V gene, CDR1 is MDHEN and CDR2 is SYDVKM. CDR3 length equals 14 residues. In DNA form, the CDR3 reads TGTGCCAGCAGTCGGGGAGACAGGGATAAGGTTAGGTTCTTT. Translating gives CASSRGDRDKVRFF. The full variable domain, its missing parts supplied by reference TRBV28 and TRBJ1-1, is DVKVTQSSRYLVKRTGEKVFLECVQDMDHENMFWYRQDPGLGLRLIYFSYDVKMKEKGDIPEGYSVSREKKERFSLILESASTNQTSMYLCASSRGDRDKVRFFGQGTRLTVV.

V gene TRBV30 combines with J gene TRBJ1-6; 10 nucleotides align to TRBD1. The V and J ends lost 8 bases and 8 bases, in that order; junction bases with no gene match: 6. Germline CDR1 is GTSNPN and CDR2 is SVGIG (reference sequence). This CDR3 contains 13 residues. CDR3: CAQAGTGDSPLHF. The CDR3 DNA is TGTGCCCAAGCCGGGACAGGGGATTCACCCCTCCACTTT.

The chain couples TRBV10-3 to TRBJ1-3, with 7 bases that match TRBD1. J was trimmed by 3 bases and V by 7 bases; bases with no gene match: 12. The CDR3 consists of 16 residues. From germline, CDR1 is ENHRY and CDR2 SYGVKD. DNA of the CDR3: TGTGCCATCAAGACAGGGATAGGTATCGATGGAAACACCATATATTTT. It yields the protein CAIKTGIGIDGNTIYF.

V and J are TRBV19 and TRBJ1-4; 8 nucleotides line up with TRBD1. V was pared by 4 bases and J by 8 bases, with 6 bases of the junction left unmatched. Germline CDR1 and CDR2: LNHDA and SQIVND (reference sequence). CDR3 length equals 14 residues. The CDR3 protein is CASSTRGQGEKLFF. The CDR3 nucleotides read TGTGCCAGTAGTACTCGTGGACAGGGCGAAAAACTGTTTTTT.

The chain couples TRBV7-9 to TRBJ1-6; tentatively, D is TRBD1 (6 bases). The CDR3 is 15 amino acids. CDR1 is SEHNR, CDR2 FQNEAQ, per germline (reference sequence). V was pared by 10 bases and J by 2 bases, with 15 bases between. CDR3 loop: CATTGSNTYNSPLHF. The CDR3, as DNA: TGTGCCACCACAGGGAGCAACACCTATAATTCACCCCTCCACTTT.

J is TRBJ1-1 and V is TRBV19; the match to TRBD1 covers 7 bases. Germline CDR1 is LNHDA and CDR2 is SQIVND (reference sequence). The CDR3 runs 16 residues. J gave up 0 bases and V 6 bases, and 10 bases lay outside the gene matches. The CDR3 is CASRGDRMEVNTEAFF. The CDR3 region has the DNA TGTGCCAGTAGGGGGGACAGAATGGAAGTGAACACTGAAGCTTTCTTT. Using reference TRBV19 and TRBJ1-1 for the parts outside the CDR3, the full variable domain is DGGITQSPKYLFRKEGQNVTLSCEQNLNHDAMYWYRQDPGQGLRLIYYSQIVNDFQKGDIAEGYSVSREKKESFPLTVTSAQKNPTAFYLCASRGDRMEVNTEAFFGQGTRLTVV.

The rearrangement joins TRBV7-9 to TRBJ2-1, with 7 positions matching TRBD1. CDR1 and CDR2 (germline): SEHNR, FQNEAQ (reference sequence). The V segment lost 5 bases and the J segment 4 bases; nucleotides outside the gene matches: 11. The CDR3 length is 16 residues. The CDR3 reads CASSTRTGLNYNEQFF. For the CDR3, the DNA is TGTGCCAGCAGCACGAGGACAGGACTGAATTACAATGAGCAGTTCTTC.

This clone occurred once. V gene TRBV5-1 combines with J gene TRBJ2-1; TRBD2 agrees at 7 bases. CDR3 length: 15 residues. Germline V lookup: CDR1 SGHRS, CDR2 YFSETQ. Trimming took 4 bases from V and 2 from J; bases not matched to a gene: 6. CDR3 nucleotides: TGCGCCAGCAGCGGACCCGGGACTACCTACAATGAGCAGTTCTTC. This translates into CASSGPGTTYNEQFF. The full variable domain, with the rest looked up from reference TRBV5-1 and TRBJ2-1, is KAGVTQTPRYLIKTRGQQVTLSCSPISGHRSVSWYQQTPGQGLQFLFEYFSETQRNKGNFPGRFSGRQFSNSRSEMNVSTLELGDSALYLCASSGPGTTYNEQFFGPGTRLTVL.

The chain joins TRBV6-1 to TRBJ1-5; no firm D call. Per germline, CDR1 MNHNS and CDR2 SASEGT. The CDR3 covers 13 residues. Trimming took 3 bases from V and 2 from J, leaving 5 bases between them. CDR3 sequence reads: CASSDSGNQPQHF. The CDR3 coding sequence is TGTGCCAGCAGTGACAGTGGCAATCAGCCCCAGCATTTT.

The genes are TRBV27 and TRBJ1-1; TRBD1 matches 8 bases. The CDR3 contains 14 residues. Germline V gene sequence: CDR1 MNHEY, CDR2 SMNVEV (reference sequence). The V and J ends lost 6 bases and 5 bases, in that order; junction bases with no gene match: 8. CDR3 DNA sequence: TGTGCCAGCAGCCACGGGACAGGTGGAACTGAAGCTTTCTTT. This sequence encodes CASSHGTGGTEAFF.

The J gene is TRBJ1-1, the V gene TRBV2; TRBD1 agrees at 7 bases. With 5 bases clipped from V and 1 base from J, the junction kept 4 bases outside the gene matches. Germline V gene sequence: CDR1 SNHLY, CDR2 FYNNEI. This CDR3 has 14 amino acids. The chain's CDR3 is CASSPRGRNTEAFF. CDR3 coding DNA: TGTGCCAGCAGTCCTAGGGGGCGGAACACTGAAGCTTTCTTT.

The chain carries TRBV2 and TRBJ1-6; D is undetermined. Trimming cost V 6 bases and J 4 bases, with 10 bases left between them. CDR1 and CDR2 (germline): SNHLY, FYNNEI. The CDR3 totals 14 residues. The CDR3 loop reads CASREDRYNSPLHF. Written as DNA, the CDR3 is TGTGCCAGCAGGGAGGACCGTTATAATTCACCCCTCCACTTT. Filled out from reference TRBV2 and TRBJ1-6, the complete variable domain reads EPEVTQTPSHQVTQMGQEVILRCVPISNHLYFYWYRQILGQKVEFLVSFYNNEISEKSEIFDDQFSVERPDGSNFTLKIRSTKLEDSAMYFCASREDRYNSPLHFGNGTRLTVT.

The V call is TRBV3-1 (or the pseudogene TRBV3-2), the J call TRBJ1-2; D is perhaps TRBD1 (6 bases). Trimming cost V 2 bases and J 4 bases, with 11 bases left between them. Germline V gene data show CDR1 as LGHDT and CDR2 as YNNKEL (reference sequence). The CDR3 spans 14 residues. The CDR3 loop is CASSQQNRAYGYTF. DNA for the CDR3: TGTGCCAGCAGCCAACAAAACAGGGCCTATGGCTACACCTTC.

With regard to this clone: The sample carries other DNA sequences with the same CDR3. The V gene is TRBV19, the J gene TRBJ2-7; 8 bases map to TRBD1. Germline V gene data show CDR1 as LNHDA and CDR2 as SQIVND (reference sequence). Trimming cost V 1 base and J 3 bases; bases outside gene matches: 2. The CDR3 has 14 amino acids. DNA for the CDR3: TGTGCCAGTAGTATAGCAGGGGGCAGCTACGAGCAGTACTTC. This gives the protein CASSIAGGSYEQYF.

This rearrangement joins TRBV27 to TRBJ2-7, with TRBD2 identical over 13 bases. V dropped 6 bases and J dropped 1; count of bases not matched to a gene: 6. Germline V gene lookup returns CDR1 MNHEY and CDR2 SMNVEV (reference sequence). This CDR3 region has 16 residues. CDR3 nucleotides: TGTGCCAGCAGAAGTACGACTAGCGGGAGGTCCTACGAGCAGTACTTC. This sequence encodes CASRSTTSGRSYEQYF.

V is TRBV6-5 and J is TRBJ2-3, with a tentative D call TRBD2 (5 bases). Trimming shortened V by 7 bases and J by 0 bases, and 11 bases separated the two germline ends. The germline V gene has CDR1 MNHEY and CDR2 SVGAGI. The CDR3 extends over 14 amino acids. In DNA, the CDR3 is TGTGCCAGCATGACTACCACTAGCACAGATACGCAGTATTTT. It codes for CASMTTTSTDTQYF.